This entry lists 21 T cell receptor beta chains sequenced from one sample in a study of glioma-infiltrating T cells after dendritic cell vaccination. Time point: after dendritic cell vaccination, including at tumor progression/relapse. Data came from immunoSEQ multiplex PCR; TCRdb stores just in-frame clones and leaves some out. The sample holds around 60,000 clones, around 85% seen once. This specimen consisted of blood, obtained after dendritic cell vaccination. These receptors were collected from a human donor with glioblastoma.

The CDR3 coding sequence is TGTGCCATCAGCTCACAGGGGGCCAACGAGCAGTACTTC. It codes for CAISSQGANEQYF. The genes are TRBV10-3 and TRBJ2-7; TRBD1 matches at 9 bases. After removal of 6 bases from V and 5 bases from J, the junction contained 5 bases not matched to a gene. This CDR3 spans 13 amino acids. Germline V lookup: CDR1 ENHRY, CDR2 SYGVKD.

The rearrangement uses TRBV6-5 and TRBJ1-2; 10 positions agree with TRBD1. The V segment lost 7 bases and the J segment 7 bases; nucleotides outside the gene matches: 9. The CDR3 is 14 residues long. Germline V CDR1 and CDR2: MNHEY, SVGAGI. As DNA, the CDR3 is TGTGCCAGCACTCCGACCTGGACAGGGGGTGGCTACACCTTC. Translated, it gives CASTPTWTGGGYTF.

Here the CDR3 DNA reads TGTGCCAGCAGCCCGGTGATACAGGGGGGAGCTGGCTACACCTTC. The encoded protein is CASSPVIQGGAGYTF. V gene TRBV5-6 combines with J gene TRBJ1-2; 8 bases agree with TRBD1. Germline assignment: CDR1 SGHDT and CDR2 YYEEEE. The trim removed 4 bases at V and 7 bases at J, leaving 12 bases unmatched. The CDR3 extends over 15 amino acids.

CDR3 sequence reads: CASSDWDRNLAMAFF. The CDR3 bases are TGTGCCAGCAGTGATTGGGACAGGAACCTCGCCATGGCTTTCTTT. This chain joins TRBV6-1 and TRBJ1-1; 8 bases map to TRBD1. Germline CDR1 MNHNS, CDR2 SASEGT. CDR3 length equals 15 residues. Trimming at V came to 3 bases and at J to 11 bases, leaving 14 bases not matched to a gene.

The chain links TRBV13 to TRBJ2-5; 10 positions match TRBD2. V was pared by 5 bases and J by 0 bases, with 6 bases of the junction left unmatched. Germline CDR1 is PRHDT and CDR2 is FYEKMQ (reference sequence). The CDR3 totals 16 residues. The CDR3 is CASSQRGGGYQETQYF. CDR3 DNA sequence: TGTGCCAGCAGCCAGCGGGGGGGCGGGTACCAAGAGACCCAGTACTTC. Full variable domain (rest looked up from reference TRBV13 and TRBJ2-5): AAGVIQSPRHLIKEKRETATLKCYPIPRHDTVYWYQQGPGQDPQFLISFYEKMQSDKGSIPDRFSAQQFSDYHSELNMSSLELGDSALYFCASSQRGGGYQETQYFGPGTRLLVL.

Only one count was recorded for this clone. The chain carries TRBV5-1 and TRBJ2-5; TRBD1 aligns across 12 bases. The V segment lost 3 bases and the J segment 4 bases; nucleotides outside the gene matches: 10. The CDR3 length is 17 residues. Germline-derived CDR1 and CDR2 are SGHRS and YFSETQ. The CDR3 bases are TGCGCCAGCAGCTGGGCTGGGACAGGGGGCGGAGGAGAGACCCAGTACTTC. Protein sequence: CASSWAGTGGGGETQYF.

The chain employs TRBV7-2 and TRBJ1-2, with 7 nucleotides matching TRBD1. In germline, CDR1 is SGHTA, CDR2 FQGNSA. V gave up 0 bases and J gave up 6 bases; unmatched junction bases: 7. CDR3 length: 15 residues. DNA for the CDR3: TGTGCCAGCAGCTTAGCGGATCCAGGGGGAGATGGCTACACCTTC. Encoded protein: CASSLADPGGDGYTF.

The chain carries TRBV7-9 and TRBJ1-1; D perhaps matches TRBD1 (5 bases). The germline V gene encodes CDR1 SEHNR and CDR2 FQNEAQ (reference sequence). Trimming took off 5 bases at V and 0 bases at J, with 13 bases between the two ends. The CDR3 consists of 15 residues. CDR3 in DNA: TGTGCCAGCAGCCCCCACTCGACAGTGAACACTGAAGCTTTCTTT. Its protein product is CASSPHSTVNTEAFF. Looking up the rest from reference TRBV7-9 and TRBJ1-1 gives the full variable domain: DTGVSQNPRHKITKRGQNVTFRCDPISEHNRLYWYRQTLGQGPEFLTYFQNEAQLEKSRLLSDRFSAERPKGSFSTLEIQRTEQGDSAMYLCASSPHSTVNTEAFFGQGTRLTVV.

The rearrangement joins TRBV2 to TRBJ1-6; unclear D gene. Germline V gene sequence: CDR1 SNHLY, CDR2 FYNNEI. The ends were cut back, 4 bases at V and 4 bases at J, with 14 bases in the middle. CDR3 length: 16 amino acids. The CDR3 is CASSVPPGTYNSPLHF. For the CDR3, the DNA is TGTGCCAGCAGTGTTCCCCCAGGAACATATAATTCACCCCTCCACTTT.

The CDR3 nucleotides are TGTGCCAGCTCACCACCGGTCACTAGCCAAGAGACCCAGTACTTC. This translates into CASSPPVTSQETQYF. This rearrangement joins TRBV18 to TRBJ2-5, with D perhaps matching TRBD2 (5 bases). V was clipped by 0 bases and J by 1 base, with 9 bases between them. This CDR3 region has 15 residues. Per germline, CDR1 KGHSH and CDR2 LQKENI. The whole variable domain, remainder taken from reference TRBV18 and TRBJ2-5, is NAGVMQNPRHLVRRRGQEARLRCSPMKGHSHVYWYRQLPEEGLKFMVYLQKENIIDESGMPKERFSAEFPKEGPSILRIQQVVRGDSAAYFCASSPPVTSQETQYFGPGTRLLVL.

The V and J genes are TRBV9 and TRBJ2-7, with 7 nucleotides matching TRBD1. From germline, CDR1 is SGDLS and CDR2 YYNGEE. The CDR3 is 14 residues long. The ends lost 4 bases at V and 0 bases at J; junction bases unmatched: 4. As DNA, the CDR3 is TGTGCCAGCAGCAAACAGGGGCTCTCCTACGAGCAGTACTTC. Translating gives CASSKQGLSYEQYF.

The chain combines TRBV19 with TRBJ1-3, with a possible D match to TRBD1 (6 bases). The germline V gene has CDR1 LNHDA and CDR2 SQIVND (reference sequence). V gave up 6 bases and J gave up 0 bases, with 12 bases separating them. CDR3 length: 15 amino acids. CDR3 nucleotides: TGTGCCAGTAGCACGGACAGAAGCTCTGGAAACACCATATATTTT. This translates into CASSTDRSSGNTIYF.

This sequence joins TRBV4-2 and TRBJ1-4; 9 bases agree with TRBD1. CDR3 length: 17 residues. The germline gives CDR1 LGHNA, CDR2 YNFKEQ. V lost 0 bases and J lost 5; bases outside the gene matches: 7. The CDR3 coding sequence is TGTGCCAGCAGCCAAGACCGGTCGACAGGGGGAAATGAAAAACTGTTTTTT. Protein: CASSQDRSTGGNEKLFF.

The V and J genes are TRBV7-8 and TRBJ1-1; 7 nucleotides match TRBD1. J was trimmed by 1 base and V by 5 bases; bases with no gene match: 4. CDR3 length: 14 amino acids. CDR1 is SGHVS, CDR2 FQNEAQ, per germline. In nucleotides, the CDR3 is TGTGCCAGCAGCATACAGGGGTGGAACACTGAAGCTTTCTTT. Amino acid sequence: CASSIQGWNTEAFF.

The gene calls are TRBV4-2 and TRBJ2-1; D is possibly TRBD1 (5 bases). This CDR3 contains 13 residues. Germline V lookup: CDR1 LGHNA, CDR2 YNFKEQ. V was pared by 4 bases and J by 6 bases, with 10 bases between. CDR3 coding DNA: TGTGCCAGCAGCCGCACAGACAGCAATGAGCAGTTCTTC. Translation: CASSRTDSNEQFF.

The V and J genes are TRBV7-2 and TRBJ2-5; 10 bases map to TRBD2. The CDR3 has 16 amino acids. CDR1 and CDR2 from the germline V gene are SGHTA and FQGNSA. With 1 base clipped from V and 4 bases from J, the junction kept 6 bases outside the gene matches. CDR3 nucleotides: TGTGCCAGCAGCTTAGTCGGGACTAGCGTACCAGAGACCCAGTACTTC. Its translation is CASSLVGTSVPETQYF.

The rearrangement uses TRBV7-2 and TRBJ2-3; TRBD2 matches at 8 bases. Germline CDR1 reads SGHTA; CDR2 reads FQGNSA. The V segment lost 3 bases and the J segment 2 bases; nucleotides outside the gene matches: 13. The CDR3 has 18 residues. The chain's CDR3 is CASSLQIERGPDTDTQYF. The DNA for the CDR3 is TGTGCCAGCAGCTTGCAAATTGAGCGGGGGCCGGACACAGATACGCAGTATTTT.

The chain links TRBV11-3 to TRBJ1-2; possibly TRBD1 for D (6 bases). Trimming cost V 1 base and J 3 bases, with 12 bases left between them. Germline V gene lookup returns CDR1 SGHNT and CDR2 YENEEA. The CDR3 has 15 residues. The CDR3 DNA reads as TGTGCCAGCAGCTTAGGAGGACAGCCCGACTATGGCTACACCTTC. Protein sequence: CASSLGGQPDYGYTF.

The CDR3 DNA reads TGTGCCAGCAGTGAACACCAGTACACTGAAGCTTTCTTT. Translated, it gives CASSEHQYTEAFF. The chain employs TRBV2 and TRBJ1-1; D gene unclear. V was clipped by 2 bases and J by 3 bases, with 7 bases between them. The CDR3 sequence is 13 residues long. The germline CDR1 and CDR2 sequences are SNHLY and FYNNEI. Complete variable domain (other parts from reference TRBV2 and TRBJ1-1): EPEVTQTPSHQVTQMGQEVILRCVPISNHLYFYWYRQILGQKVEFLVSFYNNEISEKSEIFDDQFSVERPDGSNFTLKIRSTKLEDSAMYFCASSEHQYTEAFFGQGTRLTVV.

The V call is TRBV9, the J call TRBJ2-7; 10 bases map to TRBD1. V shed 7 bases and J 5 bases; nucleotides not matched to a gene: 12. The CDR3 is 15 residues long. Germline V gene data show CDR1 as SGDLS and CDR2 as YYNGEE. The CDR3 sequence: CASALGDRGIDEQYF. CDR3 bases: TGTGCCAGCGCGCTAGGGGACAGGGGTATCGACGAGCAGTACTTC.

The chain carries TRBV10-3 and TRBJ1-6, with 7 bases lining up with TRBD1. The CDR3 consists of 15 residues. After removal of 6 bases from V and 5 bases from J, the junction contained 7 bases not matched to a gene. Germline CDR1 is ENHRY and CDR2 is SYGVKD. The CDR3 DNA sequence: TGTGCCATCAGGGACAGGACAGTCGATAATTCACCCCTCCACTTT. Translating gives CAIRDRTVDNSPLHF.